This TCR beta chain was recorded in a study of T cell changes during pregnancy in multiple sclerosis. CDR1 is SGHNT, CDR2 YENEEA, per germline. The ends lost 1 base at V and 6 bases at J; junction bases unmatched: 6. This CDR3 contains 16 residues. Assay: immunoSEQ multiplex PCR; the TCRdb copy retains only in-frame clones and omits some. Of about 68,000 clones listed, 91% were seen once; the top ten hold roughly 0.8%. The rearrangement joins TRBV11-3 to TRBJ2-2; 9 nucleotides line up with TRBD2. The material sequenced was peripheral blood, taken in the second trimester of pregnancy. The receptor comes from a female donor with multiple sclerosis, enrolled in a pregnancy study. The CDR3 spells CASSLGGSGGSGELFF. The CDR3 DNA is TGTGCCAGCAGCTTAGGCGGTAGCGGGGGCTCCGGGGAGCTGTTTTTT.